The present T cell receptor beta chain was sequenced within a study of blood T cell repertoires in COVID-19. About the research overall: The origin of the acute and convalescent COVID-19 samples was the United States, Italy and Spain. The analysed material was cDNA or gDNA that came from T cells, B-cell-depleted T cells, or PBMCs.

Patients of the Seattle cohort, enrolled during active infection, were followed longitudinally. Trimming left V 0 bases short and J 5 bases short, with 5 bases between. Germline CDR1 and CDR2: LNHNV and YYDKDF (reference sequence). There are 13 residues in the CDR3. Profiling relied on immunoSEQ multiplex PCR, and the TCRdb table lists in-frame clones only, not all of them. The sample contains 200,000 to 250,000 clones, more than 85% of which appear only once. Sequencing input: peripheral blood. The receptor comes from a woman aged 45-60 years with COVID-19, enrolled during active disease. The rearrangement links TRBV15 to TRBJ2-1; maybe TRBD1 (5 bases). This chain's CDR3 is CATSREGDNEQFF. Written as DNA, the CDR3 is TGTGCCACCAGCAGAGAAGGGGACAATGAGCAGTTCTTC.